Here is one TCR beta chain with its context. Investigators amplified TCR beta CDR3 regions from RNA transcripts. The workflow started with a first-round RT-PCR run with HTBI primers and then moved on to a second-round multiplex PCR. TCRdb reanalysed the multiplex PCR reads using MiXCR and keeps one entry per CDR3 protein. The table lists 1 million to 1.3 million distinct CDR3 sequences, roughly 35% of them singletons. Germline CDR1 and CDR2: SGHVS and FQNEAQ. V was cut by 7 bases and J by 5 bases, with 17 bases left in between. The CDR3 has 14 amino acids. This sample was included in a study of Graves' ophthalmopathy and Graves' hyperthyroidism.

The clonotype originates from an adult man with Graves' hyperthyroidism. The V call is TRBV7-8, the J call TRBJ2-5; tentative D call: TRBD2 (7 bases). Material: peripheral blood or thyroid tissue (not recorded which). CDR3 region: CASIEGGLGETQYF. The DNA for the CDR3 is TGTGCCAGCATCGAGGGGGGGCTTGGGGAGACCCAGTACTTC. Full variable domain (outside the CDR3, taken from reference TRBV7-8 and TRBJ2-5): GAGVSQSPRYKVAKRGQDVALRCDPISGHVSLFWYQQALGQGPEFLTYFQNEAQLDKSGLPSDRFFAERPEGSVSTLKIQRTQQEDSAVYLCASIEGGLGETQYFGPGTRLLVL.